These T cell receptor beta chains were read from a single sample in a study of blood T cell repertoires in COVID-19. The data were produced by immunoSEQ multiplex PCR, yet TCRdb's version contains in-frame clones alone and is incomplete. This table has roughly 31,000 clones, 75% to 90% appearing once. Sequencing was done on a sample of peripheral blood. The receptors derive from an older man with acute or convalescent COVID-19. The conserved cysteine and the conserved F or W are not part of the CDR3 here. A D gene is named only where the DNA matches it firmly. Size is stated for part of the rows, as once, few or many counts, or as a class when the clone is expanded.

d_call	v_call	j_call	clone_size	cdr3_aa
TRBD1	TRBV29-1	TRBJ2-2	NA	SADRGNTGELF
TRBD1	TRBV6-5	TRBJ1-6	NA	ASSRQGARGSPLH
NA	TRBV3-1/TRBV3-2	TRBJ1-1	NA	ASSQASGETEAF
TRBD1	TRBV5-1	TRBJ1-1	NA	ASSFGTGTEAF
NA	TRBV19	TRBJ1-1	once	ASSIVAGAGTEAF
TRBD1	TRBV28	TRBJ1-5	NA	ASSPDRGGDNQPQH
NA	TRBV19	TRBJ2-5	NA	ASSRAGETQY
NA	TRBV5-1	TRBJ1-2	once	ASSLGDTGIYGYT
NA	TRBV10-2	TRBJ1-5	NA	ASSDQGPNQPQH
NA	TRBV28	TRBJ1-2	NA	ASSLTGINYGYT
NA	TRBV18	TRBJ2-7	NA	ASSPSDSSYEQY
NA	TRBV6-5	TRBJ2-5	few	ASMRASGQETQY
NA	TRBV7-9	TRBJ2-5	NA	ASSQYQETQY
TRBD2	TRBV5-1	TRBJ2-7	once	ASTTGSGGTYEQY
TRBD1	TRBV5-1	TRBJ2-3	NA	ASSPGQGASDTQY
NA	TRBV4-1	TRBJ1-2	NA	ASSQDPRSGSSGYT
NA	TRBV5-1	TRBJ2-1	NA	ASSSDSAGYNEQF
TRBD1	TRBV27	TRBJ2-1	NA	ASSLLGTGAPEEQF
TRBD1	TRBV9	TRBJ2-7	NA	ASSVGGTGLSYEQY
TRBD1	TRBV30	TRBJ2-3	once	AWSLTGDTDTQY
TRBD1	TRBV7-2	TRBJ1-3	NA	ASSTRTGSSGNTIY
TRBD1	TRBV19	TRBJ2-3	NA	ASSIAGTGPTDTQY
NA	TRBV12-3/TRBV12-4	TRBJ1-4	NA	ASRWQGNEKLF
NA	TRBV5-6	TRBJ2-3	NA	ASSLLQGWTDTQY
NA	TRBV5-1	TRBJ1-5	NA	ASSLNTGTNQPQH
NA	TRBV11-2	TRBJ2-3	NA	ASSTTGHRTDTQY
NA	TRBV18	TRBJ1-3	NA	ASSPKGSAGNTIY
NA	TRBV5-6	TRBJ1-2	once	ASSLMTDNTNYGYT
TRBD2	TRBV6-1	TRBJ2-3	NA	ASSDPGLAGERTDTQY
NA	TRBV27	TRBJ2-7	NA	ASFTRDNSSEQY
TRBD1	TRBV5-6	TRBJ1-5	NA	ASSLEGQGTNQPQH
TRBD1	TRBV5-6	TRBJ1-6	NA	ASSAGQGAIPDSPLH
NA	TRBV24-1	TRBJ2-7	NA	ATSDLGGDEQY
NA	TRBV19	TRBJ1-1	NA	ASSMSSEAF
NA	TRBV11-3	TRBJ2-5	NA	ASSGLETQY
NA	TRBV6-5	TRBJ1-4	NA	ASSPVGETNEKLF
NA	TRBV3-1/TRBV3-2	TRBJ2-7	few	ASSQTWGHEQY
NA	TRBV6-1	TRBJ1-2	NA	ASSDRRGYGGGYT
TRBD1	TRBV18	TRBJ1-1	NA	ASSPVGQGMNTEAF
NA	TRBV30	TRBJ1-6	NA	AWSSLGGGSPLH
TRBD1	TRBV6-5	TRBJ1-2	NA	ASRGQGPNYGYT
NA	TRBV5-1	TRBJ2-5	NA	ASSLGGGEETQY
NA	TRBV9	TRBJ1-1	NA	ASSAEVTEAF
NA	TRBV9	TRBJ2-7	NA	ASSVGGSSYEQY
TRBD1	TRBV19	TRBJ1-1	NA	ASSIDRGRTGLGEAF
NA	TRBV5-4	TRBJ2-3	once	ASSLQGASTDTQY
NA	TRBV19	TRBJ1-2	NA	ASSMLVGTSEGYT
NA	TRBV15	TRBJ1-1	NA	ATSRDGDEAF
NA	TRBV5-5	TRBJ1-2	NA	ASSVAFLGYGYT
NA	TRBV28	TRBJ2-7	NA	ASSFTGTSPEQY
NA	TRBV7-7	TRBJ2-5	NA	ANSLAPSGQETQY
TRBD1	TRBV30	TRBJ1-4	NA	AWSFGRGQEKLF